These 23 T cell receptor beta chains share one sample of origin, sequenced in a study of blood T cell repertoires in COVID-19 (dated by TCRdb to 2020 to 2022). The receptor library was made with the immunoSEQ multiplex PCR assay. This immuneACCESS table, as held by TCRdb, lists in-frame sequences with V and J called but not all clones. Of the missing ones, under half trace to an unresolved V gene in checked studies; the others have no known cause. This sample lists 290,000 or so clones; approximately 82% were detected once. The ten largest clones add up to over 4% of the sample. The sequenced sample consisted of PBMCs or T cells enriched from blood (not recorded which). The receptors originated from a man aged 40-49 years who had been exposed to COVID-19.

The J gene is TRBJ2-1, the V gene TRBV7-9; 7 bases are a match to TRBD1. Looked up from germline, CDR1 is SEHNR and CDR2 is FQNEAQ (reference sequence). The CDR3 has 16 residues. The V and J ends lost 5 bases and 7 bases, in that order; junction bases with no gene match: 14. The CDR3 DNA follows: TGTGCCAGCAGCCCCCTGAGTAGGGGGCGCAGGAATGAGCAGTTCTTC. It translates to CASSPLSRGRRNEQFF.

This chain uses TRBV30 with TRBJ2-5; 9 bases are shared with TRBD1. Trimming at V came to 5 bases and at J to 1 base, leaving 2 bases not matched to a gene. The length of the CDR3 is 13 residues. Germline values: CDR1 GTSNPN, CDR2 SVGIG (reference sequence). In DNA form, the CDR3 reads TGTGCCTGGGACAGGGGGTTCCAAGAGACCCAGTACTTC. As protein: CAWDRGFQETQYF.

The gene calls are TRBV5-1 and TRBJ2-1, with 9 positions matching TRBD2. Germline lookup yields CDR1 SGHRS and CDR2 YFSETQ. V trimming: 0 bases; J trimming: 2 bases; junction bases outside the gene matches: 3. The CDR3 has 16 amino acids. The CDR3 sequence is CASSLARTSAYNEQFF. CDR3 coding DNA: TGCGCCAGCAGCTTGGCCCGGACTAGCGCCTACAATGAGCAGTTCTTC.

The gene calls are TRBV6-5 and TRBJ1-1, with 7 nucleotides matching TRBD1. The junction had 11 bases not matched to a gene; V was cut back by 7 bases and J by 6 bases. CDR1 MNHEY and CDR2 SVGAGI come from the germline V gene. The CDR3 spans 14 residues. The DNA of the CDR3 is TGTGCCAGCAAAGACAGGGTGTCTTCGTCTGAAGCTTTCTTT. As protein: CASKDRVSSSEAFF.

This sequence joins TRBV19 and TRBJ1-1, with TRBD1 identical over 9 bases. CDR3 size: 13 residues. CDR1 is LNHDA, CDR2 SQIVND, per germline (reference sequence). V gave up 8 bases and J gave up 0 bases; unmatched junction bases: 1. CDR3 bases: TGTGCCAGTGGACAGGGGATGAACACTGAAGCTTTCTTT. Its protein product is CASGQGMNTEAFF.

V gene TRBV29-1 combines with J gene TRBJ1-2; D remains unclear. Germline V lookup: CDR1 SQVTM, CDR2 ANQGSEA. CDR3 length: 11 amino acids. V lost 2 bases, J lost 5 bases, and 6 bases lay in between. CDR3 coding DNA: TGCAGCGTTGAATTCGGGTATGGCTACACCTTC. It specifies CSVEFGYGYTF.

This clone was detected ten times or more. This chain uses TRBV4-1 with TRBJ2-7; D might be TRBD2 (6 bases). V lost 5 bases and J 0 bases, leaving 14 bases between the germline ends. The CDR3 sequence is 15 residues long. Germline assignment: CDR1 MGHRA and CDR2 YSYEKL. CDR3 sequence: CASSDGGSDSYEQYF. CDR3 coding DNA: TGCGCCAGCAGCGACGGGGGTTCCGACTCCTACGAGCAGTACTTC.

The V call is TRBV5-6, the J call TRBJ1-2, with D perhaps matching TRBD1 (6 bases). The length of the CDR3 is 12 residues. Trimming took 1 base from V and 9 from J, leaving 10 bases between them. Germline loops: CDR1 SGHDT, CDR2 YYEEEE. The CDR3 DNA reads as TGTGCCAGCAGCTTGCGCAGGGGCAGCTACACCTTC. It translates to CASSLRRGSYTF. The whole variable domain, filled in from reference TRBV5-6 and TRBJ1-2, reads DAGVTQSPTHLIKTRGQQVTLRCSPKSGHDTVSWYQQALGQGPQFIFQYYEEEERQRGNFPDRFSGHQFPNYSSELNVNALLLGDSALYLCASSLRRGSYTFGSGTRLTVV.

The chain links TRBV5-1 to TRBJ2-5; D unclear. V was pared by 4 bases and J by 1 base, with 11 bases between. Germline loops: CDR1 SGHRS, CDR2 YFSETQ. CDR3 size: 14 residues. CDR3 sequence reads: CASSKREVQETQYF. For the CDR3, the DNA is TGCGCCAGCAGCAAGCGCGAAGTCCAAGAGACCCAGTACTTC.

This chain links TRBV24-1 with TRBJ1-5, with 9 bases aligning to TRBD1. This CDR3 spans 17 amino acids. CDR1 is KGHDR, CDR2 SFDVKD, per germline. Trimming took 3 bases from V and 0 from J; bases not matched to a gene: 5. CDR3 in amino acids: CATSDTGTGISNQPQHF. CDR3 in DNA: TGTGCCACCAGTGATACCGGGACAGGGATTAGCAATCAGCCCCAGCATTTT.

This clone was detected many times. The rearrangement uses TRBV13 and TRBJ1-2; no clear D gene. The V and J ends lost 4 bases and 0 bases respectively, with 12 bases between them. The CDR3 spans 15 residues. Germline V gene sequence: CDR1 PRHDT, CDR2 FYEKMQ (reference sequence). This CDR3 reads CASSSLVEANYGYTF. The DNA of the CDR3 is TGTGCCAGCAGCTCCCTAGTGGAAGCTAACTATGGCTACACCTTC.

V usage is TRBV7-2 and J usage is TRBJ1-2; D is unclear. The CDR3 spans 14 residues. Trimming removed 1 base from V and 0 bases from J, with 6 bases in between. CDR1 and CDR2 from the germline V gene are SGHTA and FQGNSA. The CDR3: CASSLETTNYGYTF. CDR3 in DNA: TGTGCCAGCAGCTTAGAGACAACTAACTATGGCTACACCTTC.

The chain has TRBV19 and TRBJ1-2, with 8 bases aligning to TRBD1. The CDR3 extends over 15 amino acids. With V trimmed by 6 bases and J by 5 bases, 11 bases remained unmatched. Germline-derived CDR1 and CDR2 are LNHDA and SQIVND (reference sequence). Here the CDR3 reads CASSPKDRVKYGYTF. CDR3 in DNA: TGTGCCAGTAGCCCAAAGGACAGGGTCAAGTATGGCTACACCTTC.

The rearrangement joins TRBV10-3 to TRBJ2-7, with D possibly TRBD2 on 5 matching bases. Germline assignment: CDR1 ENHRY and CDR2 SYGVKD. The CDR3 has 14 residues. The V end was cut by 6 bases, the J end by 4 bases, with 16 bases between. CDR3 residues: CAISPSGPGYEQYF. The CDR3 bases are TGTGCCATCAGCCCAAGCGGACCGGGATACGAGCAGTACTTC.

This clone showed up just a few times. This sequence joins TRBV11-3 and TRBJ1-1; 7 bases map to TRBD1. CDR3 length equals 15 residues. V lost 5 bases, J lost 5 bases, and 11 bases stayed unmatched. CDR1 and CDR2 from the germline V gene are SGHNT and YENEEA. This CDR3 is CASSPEDRWITEAFF. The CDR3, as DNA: TGTGCCAGCAGCCCAGAGGACAGGTGGATAACTGAAGCTTTCTTT.

CDR3 residues: CASSFKGDVYGYTF. CDR3 bases: TGTGCCAGCAGCTTTAAGGGGGATGTTTATGGCTACACCTTC. The chain couples TRBV7-3 to TRBJ1-2, with D possibly TRBD1 on 6 matching bases. The CDR3 is 14 residues long. Trimming shortened V by 3 bases and J by 5 bases, and 13 bases separated the two germline ends. The V gene's germline CDR1 is SGHTA and CDR2 FQGTGA.

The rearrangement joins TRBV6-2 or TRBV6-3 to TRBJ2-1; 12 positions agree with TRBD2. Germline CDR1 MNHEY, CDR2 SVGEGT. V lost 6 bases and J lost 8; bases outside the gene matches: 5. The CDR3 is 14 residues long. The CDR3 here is CASSRTSGNYEQFF. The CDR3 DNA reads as TGTGCCAGCAGCCGGACTAGCGGGAACTATGAGCAGTTCTTC.

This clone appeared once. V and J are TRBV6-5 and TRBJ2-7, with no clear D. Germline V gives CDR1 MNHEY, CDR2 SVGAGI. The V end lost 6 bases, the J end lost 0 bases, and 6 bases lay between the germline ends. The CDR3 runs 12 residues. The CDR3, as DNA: TGTGCCAGCAGATCTATCTCCTACGAGCAGTACTTC. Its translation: CASRSISYEQYF.

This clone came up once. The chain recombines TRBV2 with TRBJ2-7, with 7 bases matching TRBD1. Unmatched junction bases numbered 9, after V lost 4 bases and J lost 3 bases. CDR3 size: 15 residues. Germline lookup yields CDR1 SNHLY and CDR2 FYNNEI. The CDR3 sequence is CASSGDRVARYEQYF. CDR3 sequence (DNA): TGTGCCAGCAGTGGAGACAGGGTTGCCCGCTACGAGCAGTACTTC.

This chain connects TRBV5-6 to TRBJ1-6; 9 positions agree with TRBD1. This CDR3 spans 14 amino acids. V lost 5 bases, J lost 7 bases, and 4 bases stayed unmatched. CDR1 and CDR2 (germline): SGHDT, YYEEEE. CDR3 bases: TGTGCCAGCAGTTATGACAGGGGGAATTCACCCCTCCACTTT. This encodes CASSYDRGNSPLHF.

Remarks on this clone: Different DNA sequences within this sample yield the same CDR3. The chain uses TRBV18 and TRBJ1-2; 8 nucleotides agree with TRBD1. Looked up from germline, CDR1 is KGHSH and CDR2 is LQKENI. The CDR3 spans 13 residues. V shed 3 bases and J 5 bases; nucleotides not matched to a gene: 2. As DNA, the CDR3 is TGTGCCAGCTCACCGACAGGGGATTATGGCTACACCTTC. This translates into CASSPTGDYGYTF.

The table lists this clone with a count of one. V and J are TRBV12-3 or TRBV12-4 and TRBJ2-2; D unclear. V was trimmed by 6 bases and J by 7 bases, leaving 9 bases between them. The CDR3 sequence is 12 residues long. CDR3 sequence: CASRPSSGELFF. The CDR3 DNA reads TGTGCCAGCAGACCGAGTAGCGGGGAGCTGTTTTTT.

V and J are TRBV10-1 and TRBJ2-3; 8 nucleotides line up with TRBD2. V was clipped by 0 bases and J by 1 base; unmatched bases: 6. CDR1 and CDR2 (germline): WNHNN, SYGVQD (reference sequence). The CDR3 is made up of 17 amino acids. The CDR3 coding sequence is TGCGCCAGCAGTGAGTCACCGGGACTAGTCCGCACAGATACGCAGTATTTT. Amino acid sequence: CASSESPGLVRTDTQYF.